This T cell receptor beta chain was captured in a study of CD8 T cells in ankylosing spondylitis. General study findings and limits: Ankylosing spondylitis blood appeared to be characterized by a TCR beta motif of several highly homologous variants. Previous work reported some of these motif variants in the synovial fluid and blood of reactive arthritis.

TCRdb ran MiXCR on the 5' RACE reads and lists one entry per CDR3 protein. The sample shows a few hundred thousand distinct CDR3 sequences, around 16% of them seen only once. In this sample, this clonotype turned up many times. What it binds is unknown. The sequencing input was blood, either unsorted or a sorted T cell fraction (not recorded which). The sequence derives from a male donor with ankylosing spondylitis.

The CDR3 here is CASSLGSSMNEQFF. CDR3 DNA sequence: TGTGCCAGCAGTTTGGGCTCCTCGATGAATGAGCAGTTCTTC. The rearrangement joins TRBV12-3 or TRBV12-4 to TRBJ2-1, with unresolved D. This CDR3 is built from 14 residues. Trimming removed 3 bases from V and 7 bases from J, with 13 bases in between.